These 17 T cell receptor beta chains originate from one sample sequenced in a study of T cell responses to AZD1222 COVID-19 vaccine. Sequenced by immunoSEQ multiplex PCR; TCRdb stores in-frame clones only, minus some. The repertoire holds about 150,000 clones, with under 95% as singletons. Sequences were derived from peripheral blood, sampled on day 0 of AZD1222 vaccination. All receptors derive from an adult in good health.

This clone has only one observation. The V gene is TRBV7-9, the J gene TRBJ1-2; 8 bases map to TRBD1. The CDR3 has 15 residues. J lost 7 bases, V lost 3 bases, and 10 bases had no gene match. CDR1 is SEHNR, CDR2 FQNEAQ, per germline (reference sequence). Here the CDR3 reads CASSFPYRGEGGYTF. For the CDR3, the DNA is TGTGCCAGCAGCTTCCCTTACAGGGGGGAGGGTGGCTACACCTTC.

The chain combines TRBV28 with TRBJ1-2; 9 bases map to TRBD1. Trimming took 8 bases from V and 8 from J; bases not matched to a gene: 6. The CDR3 contains 12 residues. Germline CDR1 reads MDHEN; CDR2 reads SYDVKM. In DNA, the CDR3 is TGTGCCAGCTTAAACAGGGGGCGCGGCTACACCTTC. This codes for CASLNRGRGYTF.

This clone was seen only once. The CDR3 DNA reads as TGTGCCAGCAGCTTAGCCAGGGACAGCCTAAAAATGAACACTGAAGCTTTCTTT. Encoded protein: CASSLARDSLKMNTEAFF. This chain joins TRBV7-8 and TRBJ1-1, with 7 bases aligning to TRBD1. In germline, CDR1 is SGHVS, CDR2 FQNEAQ. The V and J ends lost 0 bases and 0 bases, in that order; junction bases with no gene match: 10. This CDR3 spans 18 amino acids.

DNA of the CDR3: TGTGCCACCAGCAGAGATGACCCTCTCGGACGGATCTACGAGCAGTACTTC. Translation: CATSRDDPLGRIYEQYF. This rearrangement joins TRBV15 to TRBJ2-7; no clear D gene. The V and J ends lost 0 bases and 3 bases respectively, with 18 bases between them. The length of the CDR3 is 17 residues. The germline V gene has CDR1 LNHNV and CDR2 YYDKDF (reference sequence).

The rearrangement uses TRBV6-5 and TRBJ1-4, with D possibly being TRBD1 (5 bases). CDR1 is MNHEY and CDR2 is SVGAGI in the germline V gene. The CDR3 is made up of 15 amino acids. Trimming left V 8 bases short and J 1 base short, with 14 bases between. In DNA, the CDR3 is TGTGCCAGCCGCGCCGGGGGAGGAACTAATGAAAAACTGTTTTTT. Translating gives CASRAGGGTNEKLFF.

DNA of the CDR3: TGTGCCAGCAGCAGGGGGTCTCCCAAAAACATTCAGTACTTC. Translated, it gives CASSRGSPKNIQYF. The chain has TRBV6-5 and TRBJ2-4; TRBD1 matches 7 bases. The CDR3 extends over 14 amino acids. Germline CDR1 reads MNHEY; CDR2 reads SVGAGI. The ends lost 6 bases at V and 2 bases at J; junction bases unmatched: 4.

The chain joins TRBV10-3 to TRBJ1-5; possible D gene TRBD1, 6 bases. This CDR3 spans 15 amino acids. Trimming left V 4 bases short and J 2 bases short, with 12 bases between. Germline CDR1 and CDR2: ENHRY and SYGVKD. CDR3: CAISAGTPRNQPQHF. CDR3 bases: TGTGCCATCAGTGCGGGGACACCACGCAATCAGCCCCAGCATTTT.

The rearrangement uses TRBV28 and TRBJ1-2; D not resolved. CDR1 and CDR2 (germline): MDHEN, SYDVKM. V lost 5 bases and J lost 2, with 6 bases in between. The CDR3 consists of 12 residues. CDR3 sequence: CASSPANYGYTF. CDR3 nucleotides: TGTGCCAGCAGTCCCGCAAACTATGGCTACACCTTC.

CDR3 region: CASSLIRGNTEAFF. CDR3 nucleotides: TGTGCCAGCAGCTTGATCAGGGGGAACACTGAAGCTTTCTTT. The chain has TRBV5-6 and TRBJ1-1; tentative D call: TRBD1 (6 bases). Between the trimmed V and J ends, which lost 1 base and 1 base, there was a span of 8 bases. Per the germline V gene, CDR1 is SGHDT and CDR2 is YYEEEE. The CDR3 is made up of 14 amino acids.

This clone was counted between two and nine times. This sequence joins TRBV3-1 (or the pseudogene TRBV3-2) and TRBJ2-2, with TRBD1 identical over 9 bases. V dropped 6 bases and J dropped 3; count of bases not matched to a gene: 5. CDR3 length: 15 residues. Per germline, CDR1 LGHDT and CDR2 YNNKEL (reference sequence). The CDR3 region has the DNA TGTGCCAGCAGGTCCGGGACAGGGTACACCGGGGAGCTGTTTTTT. It yields the protein CASRSGTGYTGELFF.

This chain uses TRBV7-3 with TRBJ1-2; 9 nucleotides match TRBD1. Trimming took 6 bases from V and 6 from J; bases not matched to a gene: 11. The germline CDR1 and CDR2 sequences are SGHTA and FQGTGA. There are 15 residues in the CDR3. The CDR3: CASSPKPGTGNGYTF. The CDR3 DNA follows: TGTGCCAGCAGTCCTAAACCCGGGACAGGGAATGGCTACACCTTC.

This sequence joins TRBV4-2 and TRBJ1-3; D remains ambiguous. The CDR3 is 17 residues long. From germline, CDR1 is LGHNA and CDR2 YNFKEQ. Between the trimmed V and J ends, which lost 0 bases and 0 bases, there was a span of 12 bases. The CDR3 DNA reads as TGTGCCAGCAGCCAAGATCGAGGGAGGGCCTCTGGAAACACCATATATTTT. Translating it yields CASSQDRGRASGNTIYF.

Here the CDR3 reads CASSGTGELFF. The CDR3, as DNA: TGTGCCAGCAGCGGGACCGGGGAGCTGTTTTTT. The V gene is TRBV6-5, the J gene TRBJ2-2; D unresolved. CDR3 length: 11 residues. Germline CDR1 and CDR2: MNHEY and SVGAGI. Trimming left V 6 bases short and J 5 bases short, with 4 bases between.

The V and J genes are TRBV7-6 and TRBJ2-1, with 9 bases identical to TRBD2. With 5 bases clipped from V and 5 bases from J, the junction kept 7 bases outside the gene matches. The CDR3 runs to 15 residues. Germline V gene sequence: CDR1 SGHVS, CDR2 FNYEAQ. Here the CDR3 reads CASSRYRTSDNEQFF. In nucleotides, the CDR3 is TGTGCCAGCAGCCGATATAGGACTAGCGACAATGAGCAGTTCTTC.

V and J are TRBV29-1 and TRBJ2-2; no firm D call. This CDR3 has 15 amino acids. With 2 bases removed from V and 0 bases from J, the gap between germline ends came to 10 bases. CDR1 is SQVTM and CDR2 is ANQGSEA in the germline V gene. The DNA for the CDR3 is TGCAGCGTTGAAAAAGGAACGTCGAACACCGGGGAGCTGTTTTTT. Amino acid sequence: CSVEKGTSNTGELFF.

The chain uses TRBV28 and TRBJ1-3; D remains ambiguous. The germline V and J ends were trimmed by 7 bases and 0 bases, with 13 bases remaining between them. This CDR3 region has 15 residues. Germline CDR1 is MDHEN and CDR2 is SYDVKM. CDR3 sequence: CASTSEDYSGNTIYF. Here the CDR3 DNA reads TGTGCCAGCACCTCGGAGGATTACTCTGGAAACACCATATATTTT. Full variable domain (outside the CDR3, taken from reference TRBV28 and TRBJ1-3): DVKVTQSSRYLVKRTGEKVFLECVQDMDHENMFWYRQDPGLGLRLIYFSYDVKMKEKGDIPEGYSVSREKKERFSLILESASTNQTSMYLCASTSEDYSGNTIYFGEGSWLTVV.

The chain links TRBV6-2 or TRBV6-3 to TRBJ2-7; 7 bases map to TRBD2. Trimming took 2 bases from V and 4 from J; bases not matched to a gene: 5. Germline assignment: CDR1 MNHEY and CDR2 SVGEGT. CDR3 length: 14 residues. Written as DNA, the CDR3 is TGTGCCAGCAGTTACGGCGGGAGCAGGTACGAGCAGTACTTC. Its protein is CASSYGGSRYEQYF.